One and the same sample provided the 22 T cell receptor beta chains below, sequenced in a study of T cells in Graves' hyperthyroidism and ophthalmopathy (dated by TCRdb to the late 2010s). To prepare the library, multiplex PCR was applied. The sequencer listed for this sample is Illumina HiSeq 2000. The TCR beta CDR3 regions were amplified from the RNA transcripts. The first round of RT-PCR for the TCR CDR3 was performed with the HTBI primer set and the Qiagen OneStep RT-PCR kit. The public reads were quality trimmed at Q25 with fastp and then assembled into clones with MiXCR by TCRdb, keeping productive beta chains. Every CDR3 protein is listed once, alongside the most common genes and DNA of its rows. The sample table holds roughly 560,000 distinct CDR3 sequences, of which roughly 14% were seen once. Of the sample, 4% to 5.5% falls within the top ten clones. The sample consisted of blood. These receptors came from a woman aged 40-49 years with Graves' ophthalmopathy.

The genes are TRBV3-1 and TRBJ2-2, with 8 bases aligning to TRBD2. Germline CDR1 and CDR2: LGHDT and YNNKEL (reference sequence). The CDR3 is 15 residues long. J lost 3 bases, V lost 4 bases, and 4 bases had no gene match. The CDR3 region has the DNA TGTGCCAGCAGCCTCAGCGGGAGTTACACCGGGGAGCTGTTTTTT. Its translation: CASSLSGSYTGELFF. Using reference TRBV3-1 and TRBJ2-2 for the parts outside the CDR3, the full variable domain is DTAVSQTPKYLVTQMGNDKSIKCEQNLGHDTMYWYKQDSKKFLKIMFSYNNKELIINETVPNRFSPKSPDKAHLNLHINSLELGDSAVYFCASSLSGSYTGELFFGEGSRLTVL.

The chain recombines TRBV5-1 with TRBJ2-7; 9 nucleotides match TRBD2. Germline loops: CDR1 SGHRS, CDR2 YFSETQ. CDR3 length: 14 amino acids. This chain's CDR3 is CATRQTSGTYEQYF. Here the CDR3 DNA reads TGCGCAACCCGCCAGACTAGCGGCACCTACGAGCAGTACTTC.

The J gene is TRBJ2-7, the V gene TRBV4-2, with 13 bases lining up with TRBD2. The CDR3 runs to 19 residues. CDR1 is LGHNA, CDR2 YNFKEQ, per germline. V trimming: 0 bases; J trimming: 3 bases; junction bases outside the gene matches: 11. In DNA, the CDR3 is TGTGCCAGCAGCCAAGATCTTGGACTAGCGGGAGCGGGAAGCTACGAGCAGTACTTC. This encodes CASSQDLGLAGAGSYEQYF.

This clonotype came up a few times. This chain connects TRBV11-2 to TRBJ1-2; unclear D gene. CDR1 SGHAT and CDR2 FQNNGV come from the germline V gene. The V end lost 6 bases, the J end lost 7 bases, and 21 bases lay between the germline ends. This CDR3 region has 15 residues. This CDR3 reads CASSTTESRPLGYTF. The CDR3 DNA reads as TGTGCCAGCAGTACCACAGAATCAAGGCCCCTTGGCTACACCTTC. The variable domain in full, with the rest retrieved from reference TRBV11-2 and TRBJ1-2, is EAGVAQSPRYKIIEKRQSVAFWCNPISGHATLYWYQQILGQGPKLLIQFQNNGVVDDSQLPKDRFSAERLKGVDSTLKIQPAKLEDSAVYLCASSTTESRPLGYTFGSGTRLTVV.

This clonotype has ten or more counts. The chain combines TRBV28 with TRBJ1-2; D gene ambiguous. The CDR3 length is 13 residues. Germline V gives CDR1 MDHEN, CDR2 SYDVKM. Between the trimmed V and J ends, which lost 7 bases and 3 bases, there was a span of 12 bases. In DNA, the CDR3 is TGTGCCAGCACTCAAAGGGCTGACTATGGCTACACCTTC. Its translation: CASTQRADYGYTF.

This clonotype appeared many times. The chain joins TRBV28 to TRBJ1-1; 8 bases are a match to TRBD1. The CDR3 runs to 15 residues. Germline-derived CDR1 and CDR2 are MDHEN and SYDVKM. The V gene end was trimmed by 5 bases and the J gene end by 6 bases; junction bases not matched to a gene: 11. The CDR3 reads CASSPGTGGMAEAFF. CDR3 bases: TGTGCCAGCAGTCCAGGGACAGGAGGGATGGCTGAAGCTTTCTTT.

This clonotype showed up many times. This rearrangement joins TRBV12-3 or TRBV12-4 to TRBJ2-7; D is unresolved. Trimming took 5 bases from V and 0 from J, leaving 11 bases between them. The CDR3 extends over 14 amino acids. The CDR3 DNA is TGTGCCAGCAGTCAAGGACGGAACTCCTACGAGCAGTACTTC. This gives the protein CASSQGRNSYEQYF.

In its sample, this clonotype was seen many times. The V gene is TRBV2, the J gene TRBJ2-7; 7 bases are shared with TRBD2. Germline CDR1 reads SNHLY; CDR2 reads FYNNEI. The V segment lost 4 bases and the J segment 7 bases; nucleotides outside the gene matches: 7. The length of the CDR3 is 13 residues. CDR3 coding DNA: TGTGCCAGCAGTGCACTACTAGCGCGTGAGCAGTACTTC. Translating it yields CASSALLAREQYF.

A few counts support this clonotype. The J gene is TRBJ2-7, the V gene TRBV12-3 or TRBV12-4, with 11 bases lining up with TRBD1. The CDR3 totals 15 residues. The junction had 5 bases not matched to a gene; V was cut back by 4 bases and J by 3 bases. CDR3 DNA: TGTGCCAGCAGTTCCCGGGACAGGGGGTTCTACGAGCAGTACTTC. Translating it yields CASSSRDRGFYEQYF.

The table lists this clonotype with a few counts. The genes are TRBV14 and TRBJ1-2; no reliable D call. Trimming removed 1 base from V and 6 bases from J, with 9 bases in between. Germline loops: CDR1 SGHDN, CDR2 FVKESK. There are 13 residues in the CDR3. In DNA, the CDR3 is TGTGCCAGCAGCCAAGCGGCCGGGGATGGCTACACCTTC. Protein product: CASSQAAGDGYTF.

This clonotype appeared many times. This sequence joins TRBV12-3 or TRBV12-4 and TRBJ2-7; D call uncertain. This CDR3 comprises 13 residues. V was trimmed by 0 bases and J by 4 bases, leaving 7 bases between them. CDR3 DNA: TGTGCCAGCAGTTTAGCCCGGCGGTACGAGCAGTACTTC. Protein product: CASSLARRYEQYF.

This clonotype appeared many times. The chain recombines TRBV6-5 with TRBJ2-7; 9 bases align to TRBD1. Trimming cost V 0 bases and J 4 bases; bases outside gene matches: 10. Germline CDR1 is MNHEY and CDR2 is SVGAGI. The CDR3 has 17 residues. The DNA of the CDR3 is TGTGCCAGCAGTTACTCGCAACCCGGGACAGGGTTGTACGAGCAGTACTTC. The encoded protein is CASSYSQPGTGLYEQYF.

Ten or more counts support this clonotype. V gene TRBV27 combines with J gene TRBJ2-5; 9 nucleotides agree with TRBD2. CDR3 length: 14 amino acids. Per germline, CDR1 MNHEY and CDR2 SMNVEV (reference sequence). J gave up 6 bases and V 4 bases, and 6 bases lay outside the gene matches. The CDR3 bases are TGTGCCAGCAGTTCCGGGACTAGCAGACAGACCCAGTACTTC. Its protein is CASSSGTSRQTQYF.

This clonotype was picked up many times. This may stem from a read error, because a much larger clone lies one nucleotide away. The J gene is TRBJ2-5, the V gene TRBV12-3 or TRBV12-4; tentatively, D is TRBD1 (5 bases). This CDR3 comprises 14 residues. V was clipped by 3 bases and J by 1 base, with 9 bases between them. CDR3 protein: CASSFSGPQETQYF. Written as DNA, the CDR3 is TGTGCCAGCAGTTTCTCAGGGCCCCAAGAGACCCAGTACTTC.

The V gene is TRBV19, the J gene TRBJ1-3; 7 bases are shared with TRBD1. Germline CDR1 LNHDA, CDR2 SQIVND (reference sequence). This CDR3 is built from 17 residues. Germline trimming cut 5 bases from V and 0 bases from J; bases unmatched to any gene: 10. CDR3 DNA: TGTGCCAGTAGTCCTTGGACAGGCGCAAGCTCTGGAAACACCATATATTTT. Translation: CASSPWTGASSGNTIYF.

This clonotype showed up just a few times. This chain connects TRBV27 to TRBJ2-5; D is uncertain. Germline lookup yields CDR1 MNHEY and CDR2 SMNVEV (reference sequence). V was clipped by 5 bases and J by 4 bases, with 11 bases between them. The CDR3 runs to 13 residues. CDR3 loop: CASSRIMRETQYF. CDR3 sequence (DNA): TGTGCCAGCAGTCGGATCATGAGAGAGACCCAGTACTTC.

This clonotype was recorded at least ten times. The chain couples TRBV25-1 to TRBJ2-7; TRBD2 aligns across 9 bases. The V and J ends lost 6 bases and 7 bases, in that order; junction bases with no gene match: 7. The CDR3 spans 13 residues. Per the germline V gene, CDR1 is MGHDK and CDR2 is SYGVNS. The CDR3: CASRGTSSREQYF. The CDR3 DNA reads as TGTGCCAGCAGAGGGACTAGCTCTAGGGAGCAGTACTTC.

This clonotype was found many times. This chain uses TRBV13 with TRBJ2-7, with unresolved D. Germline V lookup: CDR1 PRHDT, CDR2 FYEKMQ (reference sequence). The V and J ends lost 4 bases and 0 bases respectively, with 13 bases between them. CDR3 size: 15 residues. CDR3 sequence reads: CASSSHIPLSYEQYF. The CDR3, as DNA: TGTGCCAGCAGCTCACATATACCCCTCTCCTACGAGCAGTACTTC.

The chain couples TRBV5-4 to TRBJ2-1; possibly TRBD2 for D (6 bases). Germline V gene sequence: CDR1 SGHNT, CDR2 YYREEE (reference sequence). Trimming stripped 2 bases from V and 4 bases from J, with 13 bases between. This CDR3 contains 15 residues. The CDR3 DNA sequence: TGTGCCAGCAGCTTCGGAGGGCCGCAATACAATGAGCAGTTCTTC. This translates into CASSFGGPQYNEQFF.

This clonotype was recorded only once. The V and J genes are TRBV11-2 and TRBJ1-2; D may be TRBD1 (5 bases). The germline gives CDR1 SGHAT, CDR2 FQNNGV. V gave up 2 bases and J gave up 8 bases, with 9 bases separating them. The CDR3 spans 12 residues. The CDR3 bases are TGTGCCAGCAGCTTATTACAGGACGGCTACACCTTC. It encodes CASSLLQDGYTF.

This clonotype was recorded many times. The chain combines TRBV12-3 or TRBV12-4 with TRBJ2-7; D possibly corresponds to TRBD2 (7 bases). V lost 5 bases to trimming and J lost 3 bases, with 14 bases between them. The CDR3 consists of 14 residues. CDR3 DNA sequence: TGTGCCAGCAGTCGCGGGAGCAGGGGCTACGAGCAGTACTTC. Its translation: CASSRGSRGYEQYF.

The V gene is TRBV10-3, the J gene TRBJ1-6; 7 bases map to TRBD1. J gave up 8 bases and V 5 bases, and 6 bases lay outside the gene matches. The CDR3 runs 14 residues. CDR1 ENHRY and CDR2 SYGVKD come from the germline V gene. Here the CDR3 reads CAISPGQYDSPLHF. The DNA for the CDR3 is TGTGCCATCAGTCCGGGACAGTATGATTCACCCCTCCACTTT.